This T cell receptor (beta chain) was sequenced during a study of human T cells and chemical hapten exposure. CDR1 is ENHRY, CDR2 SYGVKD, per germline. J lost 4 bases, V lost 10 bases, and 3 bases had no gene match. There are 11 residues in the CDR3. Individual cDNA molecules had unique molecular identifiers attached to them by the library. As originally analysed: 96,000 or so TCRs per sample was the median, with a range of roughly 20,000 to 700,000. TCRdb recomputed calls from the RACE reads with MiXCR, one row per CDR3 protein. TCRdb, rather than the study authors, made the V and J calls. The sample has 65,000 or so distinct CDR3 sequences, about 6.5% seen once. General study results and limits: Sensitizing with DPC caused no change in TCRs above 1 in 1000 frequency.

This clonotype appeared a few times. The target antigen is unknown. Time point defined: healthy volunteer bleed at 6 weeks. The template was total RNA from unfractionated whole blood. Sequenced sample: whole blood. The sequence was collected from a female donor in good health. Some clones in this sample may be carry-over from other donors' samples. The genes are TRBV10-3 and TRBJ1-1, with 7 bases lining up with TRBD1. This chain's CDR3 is CATRTGTEAFF. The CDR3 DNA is TGTGCCACCCGGACAGGCACTGAAGCTTTCTTT.